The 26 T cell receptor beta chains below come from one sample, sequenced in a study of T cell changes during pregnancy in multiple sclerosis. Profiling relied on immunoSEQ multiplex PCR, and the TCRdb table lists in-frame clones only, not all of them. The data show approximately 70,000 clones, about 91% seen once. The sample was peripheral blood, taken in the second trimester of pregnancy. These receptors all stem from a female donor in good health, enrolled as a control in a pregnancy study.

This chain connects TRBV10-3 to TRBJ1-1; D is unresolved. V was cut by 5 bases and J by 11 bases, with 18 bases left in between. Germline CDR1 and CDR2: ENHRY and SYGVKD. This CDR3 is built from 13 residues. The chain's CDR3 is CAISSEGGLGAFF. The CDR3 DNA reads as TGTGCCATCAGTTCCGAGGGAGGCCTCGGGGCTTTCTTT.

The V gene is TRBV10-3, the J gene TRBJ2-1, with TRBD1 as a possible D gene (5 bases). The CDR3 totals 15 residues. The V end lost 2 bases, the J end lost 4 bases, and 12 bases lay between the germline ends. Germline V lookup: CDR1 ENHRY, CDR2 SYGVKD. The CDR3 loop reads CAISEPTDNYNEQFF. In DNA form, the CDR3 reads TGTGCCATCAGTGAGCCGACGGACAATTACAATGAGCAGTTCTTC.

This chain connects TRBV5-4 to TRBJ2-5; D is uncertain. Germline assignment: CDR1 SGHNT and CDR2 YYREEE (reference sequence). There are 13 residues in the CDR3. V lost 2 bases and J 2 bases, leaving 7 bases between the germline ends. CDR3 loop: CASSLRRQETQYF. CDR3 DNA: TGTGCCAGCAGCTTAAGGCGGCAAGAGACCCAGTACTTC.

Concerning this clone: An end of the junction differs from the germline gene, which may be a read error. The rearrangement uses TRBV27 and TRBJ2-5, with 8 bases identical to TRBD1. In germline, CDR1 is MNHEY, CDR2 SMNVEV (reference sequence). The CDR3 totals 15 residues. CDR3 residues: CASSSSDRDHETQYF. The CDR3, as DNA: TGTGCCAGCAGTTCATCGGACAGGGACCACGAGACCCAGTACTTC.

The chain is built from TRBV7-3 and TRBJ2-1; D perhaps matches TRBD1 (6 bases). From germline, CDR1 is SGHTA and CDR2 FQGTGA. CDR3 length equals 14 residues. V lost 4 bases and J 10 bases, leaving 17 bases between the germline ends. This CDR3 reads CASSSVGGPGEQFF. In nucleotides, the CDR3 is TGTGCCAGCAGCTCCGTTGGGGGCCCGGGCGAGCAGTTCTTC.

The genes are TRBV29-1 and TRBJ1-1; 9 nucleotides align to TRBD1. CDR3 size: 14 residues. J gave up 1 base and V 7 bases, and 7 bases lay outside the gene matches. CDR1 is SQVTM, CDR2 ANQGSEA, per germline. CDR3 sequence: CSARTGAENTEAFF. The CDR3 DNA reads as TGCAGCGCCCGGACAGGGGCAGAGAACACTGAAGCTTTCTTT.

Here the CDR3 reads CASSEAGGRPNEQFF. The CDR3 DNA follows: TGCGCCAGCAGTGAGGCGGGGGGGAGACCCAATGAGCAGTTCTTC. The chain couples TRBV10-1 to TRBJ2-1; 9 bases align to TRBD2. Germline-derived CDR1 and CDR2 are WNHNN and SYGVQD (reference sequence). The CDR3 length is 15 residues. V lost 2 bases, J lost 6 bases, and 5 bases stayed unmatched.

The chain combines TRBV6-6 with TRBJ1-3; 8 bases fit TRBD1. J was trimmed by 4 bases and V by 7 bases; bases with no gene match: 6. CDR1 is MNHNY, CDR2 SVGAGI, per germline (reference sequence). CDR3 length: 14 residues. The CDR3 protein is CASTTGVGGNTIYF. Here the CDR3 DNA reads TGTGCCAGCACGACAGGGGTGGGAGGAAACACCATATATTTT.

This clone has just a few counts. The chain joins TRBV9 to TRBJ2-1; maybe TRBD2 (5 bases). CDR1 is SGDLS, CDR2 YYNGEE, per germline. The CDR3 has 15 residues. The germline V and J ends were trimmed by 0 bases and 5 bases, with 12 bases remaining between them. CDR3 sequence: CASSVGGLGNNEQFF. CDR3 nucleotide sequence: TGTGCCAGCAGCGTAGGTGGACTGGGGAACAATGAGCAGTTCTTC.

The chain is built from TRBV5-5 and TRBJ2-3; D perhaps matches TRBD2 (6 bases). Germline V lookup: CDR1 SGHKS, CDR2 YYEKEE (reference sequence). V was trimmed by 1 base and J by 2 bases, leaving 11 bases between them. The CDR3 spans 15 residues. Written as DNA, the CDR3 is TGTGCCAGCAGCTTGTGGGACTTTACCACAGATACGCAGTATTTT. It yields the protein CASSLWDFTTDTQYF.

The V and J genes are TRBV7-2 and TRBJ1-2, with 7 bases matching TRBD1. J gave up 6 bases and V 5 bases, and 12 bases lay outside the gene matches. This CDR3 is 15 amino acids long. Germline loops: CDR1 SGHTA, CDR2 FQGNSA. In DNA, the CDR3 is TGTGCCAGCAGCGAGACAGGGTTGGGACGGGATGGCTACACCTTC. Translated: CASSETGLGRDGYTF.

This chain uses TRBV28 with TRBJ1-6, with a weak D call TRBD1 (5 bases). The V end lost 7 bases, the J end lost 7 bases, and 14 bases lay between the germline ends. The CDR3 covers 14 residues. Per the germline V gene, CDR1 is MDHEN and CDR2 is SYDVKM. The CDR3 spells CASNRAGRNSPLHF. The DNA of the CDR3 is TGTGCCAGCAATAGGGCAGGGAGGAATTCACCCCTCCACTTT.

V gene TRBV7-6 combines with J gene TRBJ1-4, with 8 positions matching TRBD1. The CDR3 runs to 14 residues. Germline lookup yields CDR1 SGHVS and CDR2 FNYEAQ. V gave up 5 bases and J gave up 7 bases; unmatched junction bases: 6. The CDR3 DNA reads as TGTGCCAGCAGCCTTGGACAGGGCCCTGAAAAACTGTTTTTT. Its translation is CASSLGQGPEKLFF.

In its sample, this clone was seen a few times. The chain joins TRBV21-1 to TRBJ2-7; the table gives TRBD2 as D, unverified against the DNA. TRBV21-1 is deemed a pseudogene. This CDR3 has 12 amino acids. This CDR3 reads CASSKSSEFKYF. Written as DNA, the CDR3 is TGTGCCAGCAGCAAAAGCTCGGAGTTCAAGTACTTC.

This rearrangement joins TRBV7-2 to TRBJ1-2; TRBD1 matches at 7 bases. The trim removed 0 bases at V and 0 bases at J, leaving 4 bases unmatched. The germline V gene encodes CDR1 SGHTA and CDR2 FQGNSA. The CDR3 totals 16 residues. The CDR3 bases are TGTGCCAGCAGCTTAGCCTCTGGGACAGCTAACTATGGCTACACCTTC. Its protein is CASSLASGTANYGYTF.

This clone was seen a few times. CDR3 bases: TGTGCCAGTAGTATAAAAGCGAGCACTGAAGCTTTCTTT. Translated: CASSIKASTEAFF. V usage is TRBV19 and J usage is TRBJ1-1; D ambiguous. Trimming left V 2 bases short and J 4 bases short, with 8 bases between. The CDR3 has 13 residues. Per the germline V gene, CDR1 is LNHDA and CDR2 is SQIVND (reference sequence).

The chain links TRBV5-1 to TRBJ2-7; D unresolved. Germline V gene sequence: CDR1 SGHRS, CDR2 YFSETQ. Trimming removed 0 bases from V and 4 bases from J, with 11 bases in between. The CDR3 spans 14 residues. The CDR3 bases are TGCGCCAGCAGCTTGGGAGGTTCCCTTTACGAGCAGTACTTC. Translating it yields CASSLGGSLYEQYF. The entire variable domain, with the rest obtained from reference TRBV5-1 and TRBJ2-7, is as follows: KAGVTQTPRYLIKTRGQQVTLSCSPISGHRSVSWYQQTPGQGLQFLFEYFSETQRNKGNFPGRFSGRQFSNSRSEMNVSTLELGDSALYLCASSLGGSLYEQYFGPGTRLTVT.

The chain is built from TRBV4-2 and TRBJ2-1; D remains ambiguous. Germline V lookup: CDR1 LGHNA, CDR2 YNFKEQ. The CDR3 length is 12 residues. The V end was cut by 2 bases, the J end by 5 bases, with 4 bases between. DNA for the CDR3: TGTGCCAGCAGCCAAACGGACAATGAGCAGTTCTTC. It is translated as CASSQTDNEQFF.

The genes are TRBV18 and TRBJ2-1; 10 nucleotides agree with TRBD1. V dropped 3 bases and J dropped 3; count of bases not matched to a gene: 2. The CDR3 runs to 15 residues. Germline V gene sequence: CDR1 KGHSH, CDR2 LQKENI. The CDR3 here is CASSPRDRGYNEQFF. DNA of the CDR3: TGTGCCAGCTCACCTAGGGACAGGGGCTACAATGAGCAGTTCTTC.

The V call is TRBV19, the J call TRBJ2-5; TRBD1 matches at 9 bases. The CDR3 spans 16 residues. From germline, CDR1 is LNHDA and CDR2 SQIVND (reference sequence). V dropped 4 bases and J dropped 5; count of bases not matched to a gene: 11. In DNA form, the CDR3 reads TGTGCCAGTAGTAGAACGGGACAGGGTTTTTTCGAGACCCAGTACTTC. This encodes CASSRTGQGFFETQYF.

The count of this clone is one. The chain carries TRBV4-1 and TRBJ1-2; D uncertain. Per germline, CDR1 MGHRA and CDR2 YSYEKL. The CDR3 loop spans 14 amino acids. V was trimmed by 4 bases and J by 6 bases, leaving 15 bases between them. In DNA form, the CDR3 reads TGCGCCAGCAGCCCCAGTCGCGGGTATGATGGCTACACCTTC. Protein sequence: CASSPSRGYDGYTF.

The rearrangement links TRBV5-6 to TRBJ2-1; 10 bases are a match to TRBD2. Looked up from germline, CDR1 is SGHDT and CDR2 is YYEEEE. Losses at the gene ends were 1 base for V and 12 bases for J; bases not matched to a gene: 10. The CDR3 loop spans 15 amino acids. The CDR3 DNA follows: TGTGCCAGCAGCTTGTGGCTAGCGGGAGCCGTAGGGCAGTTCTTC. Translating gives CASSLWLAGAVGQFF.

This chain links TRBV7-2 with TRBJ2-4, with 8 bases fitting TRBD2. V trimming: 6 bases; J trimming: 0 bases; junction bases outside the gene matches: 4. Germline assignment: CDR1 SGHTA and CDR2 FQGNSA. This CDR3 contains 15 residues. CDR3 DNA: TGTGCCAGCAGGCCCCGGGGGGGAGCCAAAAACATTCAGTACTTC. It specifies CASRPRGGAKNIQYF.

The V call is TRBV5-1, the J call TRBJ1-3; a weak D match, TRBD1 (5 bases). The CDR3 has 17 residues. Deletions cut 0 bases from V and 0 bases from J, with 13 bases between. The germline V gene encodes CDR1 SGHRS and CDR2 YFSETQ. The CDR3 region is CASSLAPVTVSGNTIYF. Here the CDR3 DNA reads TGCGCCAGCAGCTTGGCCCCGGTGACAGTCTCTGGAAACACCATATATTTT.

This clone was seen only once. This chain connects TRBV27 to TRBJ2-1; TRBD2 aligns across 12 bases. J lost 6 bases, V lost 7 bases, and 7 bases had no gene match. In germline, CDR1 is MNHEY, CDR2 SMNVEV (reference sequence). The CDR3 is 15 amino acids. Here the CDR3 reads CASNPLAGGPNEQFF. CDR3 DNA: TGTGCCAGCAACCCGCTAGCGGGAGGGCCCAATGAGCAGTTCTTC.

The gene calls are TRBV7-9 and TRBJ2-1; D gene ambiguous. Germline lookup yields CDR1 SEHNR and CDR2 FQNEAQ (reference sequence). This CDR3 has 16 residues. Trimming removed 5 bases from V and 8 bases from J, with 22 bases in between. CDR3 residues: CASSPFNPPPGDEQFF. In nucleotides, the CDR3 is TGTGCCAGCAGCCCGTTCAATCCCCCGCCGGGTGATGAGCAGTTCTTC.